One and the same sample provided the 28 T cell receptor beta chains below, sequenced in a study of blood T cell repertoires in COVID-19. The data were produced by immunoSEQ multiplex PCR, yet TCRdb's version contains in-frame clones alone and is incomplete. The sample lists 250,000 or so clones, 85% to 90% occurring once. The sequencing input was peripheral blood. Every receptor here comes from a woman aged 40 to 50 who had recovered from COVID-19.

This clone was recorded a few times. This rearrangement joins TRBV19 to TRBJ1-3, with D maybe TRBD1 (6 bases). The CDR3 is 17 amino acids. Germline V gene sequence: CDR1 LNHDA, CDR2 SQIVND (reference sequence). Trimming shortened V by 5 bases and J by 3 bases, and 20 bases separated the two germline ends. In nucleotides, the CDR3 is TGTGCCAGTAGTCCACGAAGCAGGGGAAGTGGTGGAAACACCATATATTTT. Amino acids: CASSPRSRGSGGNTIYF.

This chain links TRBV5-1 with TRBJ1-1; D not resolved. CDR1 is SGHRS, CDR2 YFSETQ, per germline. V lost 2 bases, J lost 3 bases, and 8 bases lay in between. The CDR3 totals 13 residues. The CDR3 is CASSLREYTEAFF. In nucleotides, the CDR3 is TGCGCCAGCAGCTTAAGAGAGTACACTGAAGCTTTCTTT. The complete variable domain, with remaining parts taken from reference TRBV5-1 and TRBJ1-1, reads KAGVTQTPRYLIKTRGQQVTLSCSPISGHRSVSWYQQTPGQGLQFLFEYFSETQRNKGNFPGRFSGRQFSNSRSEMNVSTLELGDSALYLCASSLREYTEAFFGQGTRLTVV.

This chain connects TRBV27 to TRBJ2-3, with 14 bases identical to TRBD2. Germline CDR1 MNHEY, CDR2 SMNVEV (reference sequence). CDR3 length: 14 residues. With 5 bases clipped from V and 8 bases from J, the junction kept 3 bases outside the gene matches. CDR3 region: CASSGTSGGRTQYF. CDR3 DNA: TGTGCCAGCAGTGGGACTAGCGGGGGACGTACGCAGTATTTT.

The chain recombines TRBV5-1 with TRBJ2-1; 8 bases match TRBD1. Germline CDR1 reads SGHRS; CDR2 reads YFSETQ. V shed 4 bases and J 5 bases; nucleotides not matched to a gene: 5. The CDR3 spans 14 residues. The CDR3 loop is CASSPRTGNNEQFF. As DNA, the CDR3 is TGCGCCAGCAGCCCTAGGACAGGGAACAATGAGCAGTTCTTC. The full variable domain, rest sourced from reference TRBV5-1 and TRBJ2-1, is KAGVTQTPRYLIKTRGQQVTLSCSPISGHRSVSWYQQTPGQGLQFLFEYFSETQRNKGNFPGRFSGRQFSNSRSEMNVSTLELGDSALYLCASSPRTGNNEQFFGPGTRLTVL.

CDR3 nucleotide sequence: TGTGCCAGCAGCCACAGGACAGGGGGATTGTTGAATGAGCAGTTCTTC. This translates into CASSHRTGGLLNEQFF. The V and J genes are TRBV2 and TRBJ2-1, with TRBD1 matching 10 bases. The germline gives CDR1 SNHLY, CDR2 FYNNEI. The CDR3 extends over 16 amino acids. J was trimmed by 7 bases and V by 6 bases; bases with no gene match: 12. The full variable domain, in which reference TRBV2 and TRBJ2-1 provide the parts outside the CDR3, is EPEVTQTPSHQVTQMGQEVILRCVPISNHLYFYWYRQILGQKVEFLVSFYNNEISEKSEIFDDQFSVERPDGSNFTLKIRSTKLEDSAMYFCASSHRTGGLLNEQFFGPGTRLTVL.

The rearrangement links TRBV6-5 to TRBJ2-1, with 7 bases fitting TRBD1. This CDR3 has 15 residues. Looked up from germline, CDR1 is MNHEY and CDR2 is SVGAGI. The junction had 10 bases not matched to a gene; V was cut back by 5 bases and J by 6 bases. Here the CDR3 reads CASSIPGTVPNEQFF. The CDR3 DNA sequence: TGTGCCAGCAGTATTCCCGGGACAGTACCCAATGAGCAGTTCTTC.

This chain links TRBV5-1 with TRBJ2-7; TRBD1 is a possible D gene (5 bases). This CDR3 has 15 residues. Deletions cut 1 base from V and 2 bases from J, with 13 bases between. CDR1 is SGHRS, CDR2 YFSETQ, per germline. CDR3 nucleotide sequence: TGCGCCAGCAGCTTGCGGCAGGGCAATCCCTACGAGCAGTACTTC. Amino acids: CASSLRQGNPYEQYF.

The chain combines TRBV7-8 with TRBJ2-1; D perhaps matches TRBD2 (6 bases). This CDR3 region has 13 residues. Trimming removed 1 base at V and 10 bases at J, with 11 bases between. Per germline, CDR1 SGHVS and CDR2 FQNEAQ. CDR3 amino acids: CASSLGGVREQFF. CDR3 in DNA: TGTGCCAGCAGCTTAGGCGGGGTGAGGGAGCAGTTCTTC.

The CDR3 spells CATSRDKQGNSPLHF. The CDR3 DNA sequence: TGTGCCACCAGCAGAGACAAACAGGGTAATTCACCCCTCCACTTT. The gene calls are TRBV15 and TRBJ1-6; tentatively, D is TRBD1 (6 bases). This CDR3 has 15 amino acids. V lost 0 bases, J lost 6 bases, and 9 bases lay in between. Germline values: CDR1 LNHNV, CDR2 YYDKDF (reference sequence).

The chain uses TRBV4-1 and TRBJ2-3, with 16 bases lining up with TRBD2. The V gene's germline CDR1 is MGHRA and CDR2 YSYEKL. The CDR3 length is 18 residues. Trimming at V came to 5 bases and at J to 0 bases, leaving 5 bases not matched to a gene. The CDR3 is CASSVGLAGGPSTDTQYF. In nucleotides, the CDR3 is TGCGCCAGCAGCGTGGGACTAGCGGGGGGGCCTAGCACAGATACGCAGTATTTT.

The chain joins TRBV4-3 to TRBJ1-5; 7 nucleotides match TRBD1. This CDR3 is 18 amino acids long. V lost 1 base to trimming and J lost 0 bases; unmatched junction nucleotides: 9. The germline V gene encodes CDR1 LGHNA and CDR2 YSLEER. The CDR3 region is CASSQAAGGAYSNQPQHF. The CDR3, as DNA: TGCGCCAGCAGCCAAGCGGCAGGGGGTGCCTATAGCAATCAGCCCCAGCATTTT.

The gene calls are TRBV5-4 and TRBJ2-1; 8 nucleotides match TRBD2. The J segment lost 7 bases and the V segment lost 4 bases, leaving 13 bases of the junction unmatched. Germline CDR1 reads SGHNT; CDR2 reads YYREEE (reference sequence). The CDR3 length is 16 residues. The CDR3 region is CASSPRGGAMGNEQFF. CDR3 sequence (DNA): TGTGCCAGCAGCCCCCGGGGGGGGGCCATGGGTAATGAGCAGTTCTTC.

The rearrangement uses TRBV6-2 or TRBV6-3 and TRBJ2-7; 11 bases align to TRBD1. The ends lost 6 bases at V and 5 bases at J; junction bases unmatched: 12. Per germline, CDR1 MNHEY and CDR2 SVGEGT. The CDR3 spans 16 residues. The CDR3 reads CASSRIPGQGDHEQYF. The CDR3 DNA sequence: TGTGCCAGCAGCCGGATTCCGGGACAGGGGGACCACGAGCAGTACTTC.

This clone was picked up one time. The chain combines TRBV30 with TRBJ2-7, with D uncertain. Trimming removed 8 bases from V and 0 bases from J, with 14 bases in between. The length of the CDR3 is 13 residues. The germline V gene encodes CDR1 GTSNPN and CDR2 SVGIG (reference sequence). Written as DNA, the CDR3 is TGTGCCGCTGCCGGGTCTAGCTCCTACGAGCAGTACTTC. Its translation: CAAAGSSSYEQYF.

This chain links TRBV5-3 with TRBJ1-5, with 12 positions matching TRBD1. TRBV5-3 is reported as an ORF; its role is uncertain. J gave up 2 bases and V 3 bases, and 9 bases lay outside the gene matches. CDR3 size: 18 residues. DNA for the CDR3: TGTGCCAGAAGCTCCCGGGACAGGGGGCTGAGGGGCAATCAGCCCCAGCATTTT. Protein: CARSSRDRGLRGNQPQHF.

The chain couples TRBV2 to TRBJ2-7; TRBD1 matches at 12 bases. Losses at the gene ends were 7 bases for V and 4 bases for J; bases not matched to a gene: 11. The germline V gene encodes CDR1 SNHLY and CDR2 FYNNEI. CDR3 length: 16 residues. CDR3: CASTAGDRGLLYEQYF. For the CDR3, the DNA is TGTGCCAGCACCGCAGGGGACAGGGGGCTTTTATACGAGCAGTACTTC.

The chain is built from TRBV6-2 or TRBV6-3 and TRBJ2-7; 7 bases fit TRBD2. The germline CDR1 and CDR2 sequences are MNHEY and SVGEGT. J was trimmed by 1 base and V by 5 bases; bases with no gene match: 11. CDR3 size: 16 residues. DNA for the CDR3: TGTGCCAGCAGTCGTAACCTAGCGGACCTATCCTACGAGCAGTACTTC. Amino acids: CASSRNLADLSYEQYF.

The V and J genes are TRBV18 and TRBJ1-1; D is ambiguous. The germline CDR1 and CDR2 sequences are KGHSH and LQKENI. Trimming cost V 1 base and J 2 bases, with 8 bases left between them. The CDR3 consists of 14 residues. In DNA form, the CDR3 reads TGTGCCAGCTCACCACAGCAGGATAACACTGAAGCTTTCTTT. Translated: CASSPQQDNTEAFF.

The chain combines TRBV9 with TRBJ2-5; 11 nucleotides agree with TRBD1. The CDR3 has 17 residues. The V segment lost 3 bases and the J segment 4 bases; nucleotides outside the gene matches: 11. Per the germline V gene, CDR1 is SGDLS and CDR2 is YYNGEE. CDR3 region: CASSESDRGPVSETQYF. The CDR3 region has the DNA TGTGCCAGCAGCGAATCGGACAGGGGGCCCGTATCAGAGACCCAGTACTTC.

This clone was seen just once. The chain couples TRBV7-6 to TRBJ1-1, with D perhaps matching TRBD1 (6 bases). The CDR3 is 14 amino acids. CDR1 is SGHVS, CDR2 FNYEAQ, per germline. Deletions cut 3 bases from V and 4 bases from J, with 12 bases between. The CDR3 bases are TGTGCCAGCAGCTTTTCGGGGGGCGTCACTGAAGCTTTCTTT. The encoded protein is CASSFSGGVTEAFF.

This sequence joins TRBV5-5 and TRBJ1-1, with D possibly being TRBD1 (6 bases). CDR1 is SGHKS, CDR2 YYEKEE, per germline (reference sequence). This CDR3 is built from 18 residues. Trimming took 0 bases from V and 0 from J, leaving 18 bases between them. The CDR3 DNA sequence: TGTGCCAGCAGCTTGGTGGTGCCGACAGGCACGATGAACACTGAAGCTTTCTTT. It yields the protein CASSLVVPTGTMNTEAFF.

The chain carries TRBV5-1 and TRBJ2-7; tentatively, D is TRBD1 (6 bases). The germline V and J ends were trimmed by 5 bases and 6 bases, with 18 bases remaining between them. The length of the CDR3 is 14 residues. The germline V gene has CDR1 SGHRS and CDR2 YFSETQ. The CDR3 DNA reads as TGCGCCAGCAGGACGGGGTCGTTAGGGGGCGAGCAGTACTTC. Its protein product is CASRTGSLGGEQYF.

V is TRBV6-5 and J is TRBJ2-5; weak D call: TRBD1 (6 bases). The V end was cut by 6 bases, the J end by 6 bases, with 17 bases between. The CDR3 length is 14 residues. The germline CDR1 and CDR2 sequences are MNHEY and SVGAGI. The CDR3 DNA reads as TGTGCCAGCAGCTCCCATACAGGGCGCCAGACCCAGTACTTC. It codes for CASSSHTGRQTQYF.

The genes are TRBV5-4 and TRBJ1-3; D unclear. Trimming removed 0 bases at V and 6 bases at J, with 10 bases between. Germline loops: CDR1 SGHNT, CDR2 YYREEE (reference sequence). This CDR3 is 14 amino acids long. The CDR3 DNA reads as TGTGCCAGCAGCTTGGGCACAGTCACAAACACCATATATTTT. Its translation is CASSLGTVTNTIYF.

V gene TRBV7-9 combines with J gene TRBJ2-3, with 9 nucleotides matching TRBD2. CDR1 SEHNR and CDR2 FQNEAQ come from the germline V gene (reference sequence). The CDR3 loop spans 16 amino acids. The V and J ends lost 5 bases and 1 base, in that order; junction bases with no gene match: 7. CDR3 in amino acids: CASSPRTSVGTDTQYF. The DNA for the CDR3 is TGTGCCAGCAGCCCCCGGACTAGCGTCGGCACAGATACGCAGTATTTT. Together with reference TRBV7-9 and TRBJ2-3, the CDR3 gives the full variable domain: DTGVSQNPRHKITKRGQNVTFRCDPISEHNRLYWYRQTLGQGPEFLTYFQNEAQLEKSRLLSDRFSAERPKGSFSTLEIQRTEQGDSAMYLCASSPRTSVGTDTQYFGPGTRLTVL.

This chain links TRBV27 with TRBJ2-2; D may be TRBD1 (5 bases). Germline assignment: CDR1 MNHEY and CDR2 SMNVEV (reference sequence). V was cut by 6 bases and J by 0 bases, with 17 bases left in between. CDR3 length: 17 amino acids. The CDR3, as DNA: TGTGCCAGCAGCAACCATCCAGGGCTAGCGAACACCGGGGAGCTGTTTTTT. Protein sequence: CASSNHPGLANTGELFF.

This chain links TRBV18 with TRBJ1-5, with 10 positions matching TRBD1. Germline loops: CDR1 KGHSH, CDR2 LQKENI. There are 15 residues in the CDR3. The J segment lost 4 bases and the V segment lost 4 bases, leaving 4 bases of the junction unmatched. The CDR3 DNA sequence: TGTGCCAGCTCACAACCGGGACAGGGGAATCAGCCCCAGCATTTT. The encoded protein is CASSQPGQGNQPQHF.

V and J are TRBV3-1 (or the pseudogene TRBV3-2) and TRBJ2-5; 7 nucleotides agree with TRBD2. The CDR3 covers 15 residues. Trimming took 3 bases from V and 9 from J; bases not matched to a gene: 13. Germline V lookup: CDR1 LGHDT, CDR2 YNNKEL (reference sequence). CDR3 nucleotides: TGTGCCAGCAGCCATTCCCGGGGGGACTTCAGGGCCCAGTACTTC. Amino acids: CASSHSRGDFRAQYF.